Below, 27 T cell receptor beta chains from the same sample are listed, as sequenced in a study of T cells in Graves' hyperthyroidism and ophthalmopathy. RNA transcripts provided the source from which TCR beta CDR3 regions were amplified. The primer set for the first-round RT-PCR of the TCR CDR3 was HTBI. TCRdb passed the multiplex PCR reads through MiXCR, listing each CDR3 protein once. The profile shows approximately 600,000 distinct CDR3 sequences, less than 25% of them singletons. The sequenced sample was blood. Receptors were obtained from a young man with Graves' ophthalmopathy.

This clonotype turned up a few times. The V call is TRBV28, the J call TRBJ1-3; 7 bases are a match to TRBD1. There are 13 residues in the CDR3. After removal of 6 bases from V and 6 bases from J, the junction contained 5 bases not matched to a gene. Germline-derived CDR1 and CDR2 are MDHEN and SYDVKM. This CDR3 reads CASSPGTANTIYF. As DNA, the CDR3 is TGTGCCAGCAGCCCCGGGACAGCAAACACCATATATTTT. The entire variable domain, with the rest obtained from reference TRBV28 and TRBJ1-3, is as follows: DVKVTQSSRYLVKRTGEKVFLECVQDMDHENMFWYRQDPGLGLRLIYFSYDVKMKEKGDIPEGYSVSREKKERFSLILESASTNQTSMYLCASSPGTANTIYFGEGSWLTVV.

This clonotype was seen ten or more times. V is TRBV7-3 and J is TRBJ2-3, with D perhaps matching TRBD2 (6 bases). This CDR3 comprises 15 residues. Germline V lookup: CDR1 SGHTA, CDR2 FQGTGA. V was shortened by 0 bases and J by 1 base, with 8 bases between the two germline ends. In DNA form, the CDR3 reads TGTGCCAGCAGCTTAACGGGCGGGGGCACAGATACGCAGTATTTT. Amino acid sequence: CASSLTGGGTDTQYF.

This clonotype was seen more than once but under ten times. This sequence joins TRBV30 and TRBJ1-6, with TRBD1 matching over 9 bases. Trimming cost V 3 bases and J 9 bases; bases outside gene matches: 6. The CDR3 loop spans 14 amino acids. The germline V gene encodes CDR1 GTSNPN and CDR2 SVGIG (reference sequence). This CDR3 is CAWRGQGLGSPLHF. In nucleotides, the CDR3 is TGTGCCTGGAGGGGACAGGGTCTCGGTTCACCCCTCCACTTT.

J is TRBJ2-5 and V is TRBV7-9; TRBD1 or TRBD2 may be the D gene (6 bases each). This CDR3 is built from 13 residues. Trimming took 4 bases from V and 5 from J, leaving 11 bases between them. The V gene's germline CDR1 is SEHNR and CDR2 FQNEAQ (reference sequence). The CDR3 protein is CASSSEGGETQYF. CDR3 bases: TGTGCCAGCAGCTCAGAAGGGGGGGAGACCCAGTACTTC.

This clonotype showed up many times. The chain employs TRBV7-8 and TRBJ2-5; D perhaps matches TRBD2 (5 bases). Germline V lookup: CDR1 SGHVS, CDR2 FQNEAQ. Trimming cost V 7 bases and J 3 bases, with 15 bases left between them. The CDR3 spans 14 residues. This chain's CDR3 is CASTGEMTKETQYF. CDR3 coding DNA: TGTGCCAGCACTGGGGAAATGACTAAAGAGACCCAGTACTTC.

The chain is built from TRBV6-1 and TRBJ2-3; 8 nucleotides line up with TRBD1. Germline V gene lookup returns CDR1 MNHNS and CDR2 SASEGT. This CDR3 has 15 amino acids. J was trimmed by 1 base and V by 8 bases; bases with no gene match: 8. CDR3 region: CASRPGTGRTDTQYF. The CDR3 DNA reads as TGTGCCAGCCGTCCCGGGACAGGACGCACAGATACGCAGTATTTT.

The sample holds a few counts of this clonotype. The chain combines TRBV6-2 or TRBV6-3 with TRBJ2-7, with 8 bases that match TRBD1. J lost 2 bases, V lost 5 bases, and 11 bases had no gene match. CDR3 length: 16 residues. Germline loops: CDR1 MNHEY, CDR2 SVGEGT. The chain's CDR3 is CASSLPDRAVTYEQYF. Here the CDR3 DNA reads TGTGCCAGCAGTCTGCCGGACAGGGCGGTTACCTACGAGCAGTACTTC.

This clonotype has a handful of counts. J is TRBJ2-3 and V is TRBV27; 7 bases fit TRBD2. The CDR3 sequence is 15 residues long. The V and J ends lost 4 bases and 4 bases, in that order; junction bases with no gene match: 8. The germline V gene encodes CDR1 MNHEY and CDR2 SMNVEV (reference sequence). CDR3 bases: TGTGCCAGCAGTTCCCCCGGGGGGAGGGCAGATACGCAGTATTTT. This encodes CASSSPGGRADTQYF.

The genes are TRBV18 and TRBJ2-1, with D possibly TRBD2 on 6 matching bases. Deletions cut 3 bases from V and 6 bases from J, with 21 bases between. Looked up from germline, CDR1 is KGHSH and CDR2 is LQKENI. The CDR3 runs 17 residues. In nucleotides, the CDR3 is TGTGCCAGCTCACCCCCAGGCTGGGACTTAGGGACCAATGAGCAGTTCTTC. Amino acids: CASSPPGWDLGTNEQFF.

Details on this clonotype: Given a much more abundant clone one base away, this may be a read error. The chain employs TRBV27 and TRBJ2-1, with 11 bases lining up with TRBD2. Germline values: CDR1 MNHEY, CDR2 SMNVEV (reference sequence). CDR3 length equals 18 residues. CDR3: CASSSPETSGSSYNEEFF. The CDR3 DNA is TGTGCCAGCAGTTCCCCCGAAACTAGCGGGAGCTCCTACAATGAGGAGTTCTTC.

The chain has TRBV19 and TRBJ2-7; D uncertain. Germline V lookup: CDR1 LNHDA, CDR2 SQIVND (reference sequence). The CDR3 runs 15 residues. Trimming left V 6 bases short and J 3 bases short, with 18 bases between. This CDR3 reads CASRSNLGAGYEQYF. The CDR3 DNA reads TGTGCCAGTAGATCCAATCTGGGCGCCGGCTACGAGCAGTACTTC.

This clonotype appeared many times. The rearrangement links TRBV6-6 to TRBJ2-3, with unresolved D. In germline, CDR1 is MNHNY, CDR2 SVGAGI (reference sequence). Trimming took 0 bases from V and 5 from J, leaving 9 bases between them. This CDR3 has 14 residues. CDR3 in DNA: TGTGCCAGCAGTTACTCGAACGTCGGAGATACGCAGTATTTT. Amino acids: CASSYSNVGDTQYF.

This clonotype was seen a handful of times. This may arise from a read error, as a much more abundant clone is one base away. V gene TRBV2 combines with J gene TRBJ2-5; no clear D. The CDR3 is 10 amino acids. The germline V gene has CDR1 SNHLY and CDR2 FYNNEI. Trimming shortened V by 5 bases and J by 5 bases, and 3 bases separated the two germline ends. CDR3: CASSWETQYF. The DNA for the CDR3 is TGTGCCAGCAGTTGGGAGACCCAGTACTTC. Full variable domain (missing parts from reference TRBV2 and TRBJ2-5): EPEVTQTPSHQVTQMGQEVILRCVPISNHLYFYWYRQILGQKVEFLVSFYNNEISEKSEIFDDQFSVERPDGSNFTLKIRSTKLEDSAMYFCASSWETQYFGPGTRLLVL.

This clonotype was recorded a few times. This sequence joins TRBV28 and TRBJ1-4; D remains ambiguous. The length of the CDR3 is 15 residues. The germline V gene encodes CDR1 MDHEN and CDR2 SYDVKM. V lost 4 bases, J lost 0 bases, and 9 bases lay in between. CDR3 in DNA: TGTGCCAGCAGTTCCAGGATCCCAACTAATGAAAAACTGTTTTTT. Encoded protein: CASSSRIPTNEKLFF.

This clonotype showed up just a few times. Here the CDR3 reads CASSSSKILAGRAYNEQFF. In DNA, the CDR3 is TGTGCCAGCAGCTCCTCAAAAATACTAGCGGGAAGGGCCTACAATGAGCAGTTCTTC. The chain links TRBV7-9 to TRBJ2-1; TRBD2 aligns across 10 bases. V lost 4 bases, J lost 2 bases, and 14 bases stayed unmatched. From germline, CDR1 is SEHNR and CDR2 FQNEAQ (reference sequence). This CDR3 is 19 amino acids long.

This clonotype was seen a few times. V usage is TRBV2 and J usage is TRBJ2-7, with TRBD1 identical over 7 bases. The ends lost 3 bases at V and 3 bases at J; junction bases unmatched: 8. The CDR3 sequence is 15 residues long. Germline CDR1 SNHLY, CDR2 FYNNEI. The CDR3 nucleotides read TGTGCCAGCAGTGAGGGATTAGGGGGCGTCTACGAGCAGTACTTC. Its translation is CASSEGLGGVYEQYF.

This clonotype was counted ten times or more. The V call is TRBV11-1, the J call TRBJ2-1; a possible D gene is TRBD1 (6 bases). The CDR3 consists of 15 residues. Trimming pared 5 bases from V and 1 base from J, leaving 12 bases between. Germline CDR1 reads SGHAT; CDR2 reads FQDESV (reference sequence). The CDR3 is CASSQTGRSYNEQFF. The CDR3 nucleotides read TGTGCCAGCAGCCAGACAGGTCGATCCTACAATGAGCAGTTCTTC.

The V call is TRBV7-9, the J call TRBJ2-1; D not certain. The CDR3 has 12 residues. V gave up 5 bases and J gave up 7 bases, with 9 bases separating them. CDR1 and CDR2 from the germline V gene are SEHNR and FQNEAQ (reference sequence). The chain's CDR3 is CASSHTRNEQFF. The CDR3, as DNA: TGTGCCAGCAGCCATACACGGAATGAGCAGTTCTTC.

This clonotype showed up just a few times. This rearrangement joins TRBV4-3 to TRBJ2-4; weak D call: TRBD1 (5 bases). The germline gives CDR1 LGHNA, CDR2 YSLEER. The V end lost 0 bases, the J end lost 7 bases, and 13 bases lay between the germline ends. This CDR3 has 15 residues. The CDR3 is CASSQERTSGNIQYF. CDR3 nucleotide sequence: TGCGCCAGCAGCCAAGAACGGACATCAGGCAACATTCAGTACTTC.

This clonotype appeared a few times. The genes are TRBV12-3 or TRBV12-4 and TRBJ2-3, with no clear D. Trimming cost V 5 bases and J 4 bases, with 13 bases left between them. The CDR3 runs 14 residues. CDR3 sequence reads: CASSPTTWADTQYF. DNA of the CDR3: TGTGCCAGCAGTCCGACCACGTGGGCAGATACGCAGTATTTT.

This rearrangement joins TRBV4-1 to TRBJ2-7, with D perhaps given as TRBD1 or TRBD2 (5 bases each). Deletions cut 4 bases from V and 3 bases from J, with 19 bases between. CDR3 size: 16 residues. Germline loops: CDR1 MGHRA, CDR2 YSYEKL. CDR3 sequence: CASSPNRQGVSYEQYF. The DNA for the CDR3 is TGCGCCAGCAGCCCGAACAGGCAGGGAGTAAGCTACGAGCAGTACTTC.

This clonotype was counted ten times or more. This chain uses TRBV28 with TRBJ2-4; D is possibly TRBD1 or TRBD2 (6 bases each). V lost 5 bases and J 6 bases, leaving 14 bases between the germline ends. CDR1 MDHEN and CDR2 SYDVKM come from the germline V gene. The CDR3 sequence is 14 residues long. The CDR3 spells CASSPPGAINIQYF. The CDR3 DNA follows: TGTGCCAGCAGTCCCCCGGGGGCAATAAACATTCAGTACTTC.

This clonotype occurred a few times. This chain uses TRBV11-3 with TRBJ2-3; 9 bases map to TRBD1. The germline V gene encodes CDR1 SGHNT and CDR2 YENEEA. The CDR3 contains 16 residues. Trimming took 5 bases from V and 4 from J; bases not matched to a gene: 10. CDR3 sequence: CASSPGTGSGADTQYF. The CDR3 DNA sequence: TGTGCCAGCAGCCCCGGGACAGGGAGTGGTGCAGATACGCAGTATTTT. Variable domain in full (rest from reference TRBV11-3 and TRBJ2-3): EAGVVQSPRYKIIEKKQPVAFWCNPISGHNTLYWYLQNLGQGPELLIRYENEEAVDDSQLPKDRFSAERLKGVDSTLKIQPAELGDSAVYLCASSPGTGSGADTQYFGPGTRLTVL.

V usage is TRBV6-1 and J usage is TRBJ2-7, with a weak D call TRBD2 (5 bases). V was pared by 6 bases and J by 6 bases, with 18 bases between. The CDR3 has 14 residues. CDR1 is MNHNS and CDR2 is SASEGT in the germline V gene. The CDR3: CASSSTPGVGEQYF. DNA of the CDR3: TGTGCCAGCAGCTCCACCCCCGGGGTTGGCGAGCAGTACTTC.

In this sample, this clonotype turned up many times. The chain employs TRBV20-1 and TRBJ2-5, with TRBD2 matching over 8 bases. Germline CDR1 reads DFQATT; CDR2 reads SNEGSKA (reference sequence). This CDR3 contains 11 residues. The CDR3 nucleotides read TGCAACCCAGCGGGAGTTGAGACCCAGTACTTC. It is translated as CNPAGVETQYF.

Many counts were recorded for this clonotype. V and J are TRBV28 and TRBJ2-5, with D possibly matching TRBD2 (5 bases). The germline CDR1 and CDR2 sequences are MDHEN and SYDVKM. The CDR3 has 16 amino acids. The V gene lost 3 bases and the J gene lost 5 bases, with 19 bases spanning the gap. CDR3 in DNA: TGTGCCAGCAGTTTGTCAGGACTCAATAGATGGGAGACCCAGTACTTC. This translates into CASSLSGLNRWETQYF.

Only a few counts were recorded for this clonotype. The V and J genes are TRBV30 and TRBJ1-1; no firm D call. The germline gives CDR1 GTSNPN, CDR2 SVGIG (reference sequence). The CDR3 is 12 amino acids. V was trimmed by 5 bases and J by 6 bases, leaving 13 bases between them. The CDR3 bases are TGTGCCTGGGAATTGCCGGGTGCTGAAGCTTTCTTT. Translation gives CAWELPGAEAFF.